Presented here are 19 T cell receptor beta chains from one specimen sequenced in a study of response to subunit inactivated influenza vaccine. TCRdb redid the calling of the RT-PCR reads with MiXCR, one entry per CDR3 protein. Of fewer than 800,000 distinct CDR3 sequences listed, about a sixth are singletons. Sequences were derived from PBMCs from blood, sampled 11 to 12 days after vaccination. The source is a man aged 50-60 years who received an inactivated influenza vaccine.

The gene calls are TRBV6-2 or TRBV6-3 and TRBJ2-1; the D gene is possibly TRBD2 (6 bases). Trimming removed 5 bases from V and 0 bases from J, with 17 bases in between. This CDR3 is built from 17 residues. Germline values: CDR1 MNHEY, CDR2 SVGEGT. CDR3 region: CASSRPTLAPSYNEQFF. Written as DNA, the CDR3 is TGTGCCAGCAGTCGTCCCACCCTAGCGCCCTCCTACAATGAGCAGTTCTTC.

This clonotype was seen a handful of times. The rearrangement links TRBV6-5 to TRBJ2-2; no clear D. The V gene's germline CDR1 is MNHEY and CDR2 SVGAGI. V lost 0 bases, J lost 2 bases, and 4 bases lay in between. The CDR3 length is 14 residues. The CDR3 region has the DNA TGTGCCAGCAGTTACTCGCCCAACACCGGGGAGCTGTTTTTT. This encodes CASSYSPNTGELFF.

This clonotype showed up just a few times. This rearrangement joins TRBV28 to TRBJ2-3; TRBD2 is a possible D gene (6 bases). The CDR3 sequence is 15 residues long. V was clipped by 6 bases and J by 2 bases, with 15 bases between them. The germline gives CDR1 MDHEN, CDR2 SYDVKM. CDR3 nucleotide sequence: TGTGCCAGCAGGTCTCCGGGACTCAACACAGATACGCAGTATTTT. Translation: CASRSPGLNTDTQYF.

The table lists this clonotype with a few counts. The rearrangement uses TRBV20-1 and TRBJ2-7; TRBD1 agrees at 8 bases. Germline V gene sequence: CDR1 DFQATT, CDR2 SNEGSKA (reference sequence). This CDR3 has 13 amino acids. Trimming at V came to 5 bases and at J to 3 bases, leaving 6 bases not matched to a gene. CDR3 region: CSAFGQGIYEQYF. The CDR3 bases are TGCAGTGCTTTTGGACAGGGAATCTACGAGCAGTACTTC.

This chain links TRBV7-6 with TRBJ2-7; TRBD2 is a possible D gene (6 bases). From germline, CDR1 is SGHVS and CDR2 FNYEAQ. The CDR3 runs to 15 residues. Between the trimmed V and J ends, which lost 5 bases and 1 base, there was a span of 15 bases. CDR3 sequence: CASSPQWEESYEQYF. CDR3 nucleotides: TGTGCCAGCAGCCCGCAGTGGGAGGAGTCCTACGAGCAGTACTTC.

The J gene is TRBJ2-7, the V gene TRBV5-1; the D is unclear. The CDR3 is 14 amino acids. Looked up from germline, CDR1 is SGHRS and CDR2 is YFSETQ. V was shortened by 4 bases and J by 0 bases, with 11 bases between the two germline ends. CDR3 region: CASSTRSTSYEQYF. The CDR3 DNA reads TGCGCCAGCAGCACTCGGAGCACCTCCTACGAGCAGTACTTC.

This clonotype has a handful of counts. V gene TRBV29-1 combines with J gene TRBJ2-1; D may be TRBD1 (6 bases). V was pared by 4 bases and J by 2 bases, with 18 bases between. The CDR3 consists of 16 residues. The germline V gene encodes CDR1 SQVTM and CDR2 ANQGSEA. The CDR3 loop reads CSVVTPGTKTYNEQFF. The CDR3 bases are TGCAGCGTTGTGACGCCCGGGACAAAAACCTACAATGAGCAGTTCTTC.

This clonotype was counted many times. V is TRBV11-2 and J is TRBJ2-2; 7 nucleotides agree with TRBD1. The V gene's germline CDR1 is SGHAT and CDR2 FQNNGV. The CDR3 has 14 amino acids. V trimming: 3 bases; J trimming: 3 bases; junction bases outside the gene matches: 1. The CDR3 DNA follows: TGTGCCAGCAGCTTGGGACAGTACACCGGGGAGCTGTTTTTT. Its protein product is CASSLGQYTGELFF. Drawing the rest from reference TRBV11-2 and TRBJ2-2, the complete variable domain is EAGVAQSPRYKIIEKRQSVAFWCNPISGHATLYWYQQILGQGPKLLIQFQNNGVVDDSQLPKDRFSAERLKGVDSTLKIQPAKLEDSAVYLCASSLGQYTGELFFGEGSRLTVL.

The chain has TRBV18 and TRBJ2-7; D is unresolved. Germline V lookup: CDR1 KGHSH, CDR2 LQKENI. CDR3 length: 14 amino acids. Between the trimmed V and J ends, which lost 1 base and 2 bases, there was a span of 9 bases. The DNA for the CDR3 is TGTGCCAGCTCACCACGTCTGGGAACCTACGAGCAGTACTTC. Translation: CASSPRLGTYEQYF.

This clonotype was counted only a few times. Here the CDR3 DNA reads TGTGCCAGCAGCTTAGATACTCGGCCCCATATAGGACTAGCGGGGGGGCTTTTCTACAATGAGCAGTTCTTC. This encodes CASSLDTRPHIGLAGGLFYNEQFF. This chain connects TRBV11-2 to TRBJ2-1; 15 bases agree with TRBD2. Germline-derived CDR1 and CDR2 are SGHAT and FQNNGV. The CDR3 length is 24 residues. V was clipped by 0 bases and J by 3 bases; unmatched bases: 21. The full variable domain, completed using reference TRBV11-2 and TRBJ2-1, is EAGVAQSPRYKIIEKRQSVAFWCNPISGHATLYWYQQILGQGPKLLIQFQNNGVVDDSQLPKDRFSAERLKGVDSTLKIQPAKLEDSAVYLCASSLDTRPHIGLAGGLFYNEQFFGPGTRLTVL.

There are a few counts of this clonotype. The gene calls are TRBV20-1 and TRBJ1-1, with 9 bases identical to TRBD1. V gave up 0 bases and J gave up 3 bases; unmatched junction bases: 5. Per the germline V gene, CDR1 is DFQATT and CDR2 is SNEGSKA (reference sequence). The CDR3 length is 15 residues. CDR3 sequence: CSARDYRGRDTEAFF. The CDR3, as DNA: TGCAGTGCTAGAGACTACAGGGGGCGGGACACTGAAGCTTTCTTT.

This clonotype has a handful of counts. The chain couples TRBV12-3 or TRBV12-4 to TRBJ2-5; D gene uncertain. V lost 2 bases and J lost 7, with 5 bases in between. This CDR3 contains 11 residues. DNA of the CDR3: TGTGCCAGCAGTTTAAGAGGGACCCAGTACTTC. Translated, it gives CASSLRGTQYF.

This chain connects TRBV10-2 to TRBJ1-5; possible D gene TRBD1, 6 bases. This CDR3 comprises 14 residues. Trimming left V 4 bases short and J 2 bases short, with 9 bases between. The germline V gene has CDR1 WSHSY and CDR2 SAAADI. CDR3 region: CASSAYRGNQPQHF. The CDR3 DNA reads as TGCGCCAGCAGTGCTTACAGGGGCAATCAGCCCCAGCATTTT.

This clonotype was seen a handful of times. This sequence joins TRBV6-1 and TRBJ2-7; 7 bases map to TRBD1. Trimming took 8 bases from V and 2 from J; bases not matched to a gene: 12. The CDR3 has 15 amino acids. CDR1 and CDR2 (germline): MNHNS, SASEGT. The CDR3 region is CASGGAGTAAYEQYF. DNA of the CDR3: TGTGCCAGCGGGGGAGCTGGGACAGCTGCCTACGAGCAGTACTTC.

The CDR3 DNA reads as TGCGCCAGCAGCAAGGGTCCTAATGAAAAACTGTTTTTT. As protein: CASSKGPNEKLFF. The rearrangement uses TRBV5-1 and TRBJ1-4, with unresolved D. The CDR3 runs 13 residues. Germline V CDR1 and CDR2: SGHRS, YFSETQ. V lost 4 bases to trimming and J lost 3 bases, with 7 bases between them.

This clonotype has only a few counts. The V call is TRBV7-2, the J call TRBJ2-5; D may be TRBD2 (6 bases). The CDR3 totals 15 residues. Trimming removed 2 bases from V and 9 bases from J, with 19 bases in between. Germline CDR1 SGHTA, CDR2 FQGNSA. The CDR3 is CASSLTGLPPSSQYF. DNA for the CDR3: TGTGCCAGCAGCTTAACCGGACTACCCCCATCGTCCCAGTACTTC.

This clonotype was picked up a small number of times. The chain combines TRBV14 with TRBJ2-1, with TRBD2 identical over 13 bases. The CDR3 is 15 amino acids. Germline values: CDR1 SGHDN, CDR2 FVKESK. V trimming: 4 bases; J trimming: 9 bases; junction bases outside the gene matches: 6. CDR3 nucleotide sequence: TGTGCCAGCAGCCCTACTAGCGGGAGGGCCGGTGAGCAGTTCTTC. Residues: CASSPTSGRAGEQFF.

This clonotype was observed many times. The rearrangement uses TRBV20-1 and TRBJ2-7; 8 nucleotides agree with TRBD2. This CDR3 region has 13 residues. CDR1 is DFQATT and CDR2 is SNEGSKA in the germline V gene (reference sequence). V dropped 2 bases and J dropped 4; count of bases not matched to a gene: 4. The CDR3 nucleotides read TGCAGTGCTAGATCCGGGGGGGCTTACGAGCAGTACTTC. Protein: CSARSGGAYEQYF.

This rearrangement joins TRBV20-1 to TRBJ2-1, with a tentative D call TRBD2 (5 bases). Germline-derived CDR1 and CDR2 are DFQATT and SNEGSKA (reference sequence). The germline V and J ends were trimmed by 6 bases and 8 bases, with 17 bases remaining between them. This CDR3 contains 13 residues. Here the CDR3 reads CSAAAGPGDEQFF. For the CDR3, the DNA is TGCAGTGCAGCCGCCGGGCCCGGGGATGAGCAGTTCTTC.